This T cell receptor (beta chain) was recorded in a study of CD8 T cells in Susac syndrome. For the study at large: When blood was collected, patients with Susac syndrome were therapy-naive, were taking corticosteroids, or were receiving intravenous immunoglobulin alone.

The authors negatively isolated CD8+ and CD4+ T cells and FACS-enriched TEMRA cells. The authors reverse transcribed about 0.5 to 1 ug RNA with random hexamers. Amplification of TCR beta CDR3 by immunoSEQ multiplex PCR spanned 54 Vbeta and 13 Jbeta. TCRdb reprocessed the immunoSEQ multiplex PCR reads with MiXCR, giving one entry per CDR3 protein. The sample contains about 140,000 distinct CDR3 sequences, roughly 94% of which appear only once. J was trimmed by 4 bases and V by 5 bases; bases with no gene match: 8. CDR3 length: 16 amino acids. Germline V gene lookup returns CDR1 LGHNA and CDR2 YSLEER. The chain couples TRBV4-3 to TRBJ2-1; 10 bases map to TRBD2. The clonotype was recovered from a human donor with Susac syndrome. Sample: CD4+ T cells from PBMCs. The CDR3 protein is CASSEFGTSAYNEQFF. The CDR3 DNA reads as TGCGCCAGCAGCGAGTTCGGGACTAGCGCATACAATGAGCAGTTCTTC.